Reported below is one TCR beta chain. This entry is derived from a study of blood T cell repertoires in COVID-19. Study details: Samples of COVID-19 (acute and convalescent) were obtained from the United States, Italy and Spain. PBMCs, B-cell-depleted T cells, or T cells provided the cDNA or gDNA that made up the material.

Only in-frame clones appear in the TCRdb table, and some are missing; sequencing was by immunoSEQ multiplex PCR. The sample contains 150,000 to 200,000 clones, roughly nine tenths of which appear only once. Germline V gene sequence: CDR1 LGHNT, CDR2 FRNRAP. Trimming cost V 1 base and J 2 bases, with 5 bases left between them. The CDR3 totals 14 residues. Participants spanned ages about 18 to 100 years and resided in 20 to 30 US areas. In assigning cohorts, the study relied on participant-reported clinical history. Sequenced material: PBMCs or T cells enriched from blood (not recorded which). The gene calls are TRBV12-5 and TRBJ2-2; D call uncertain. The receptor's source is a human donor with acute COVID-19. The donor label of this sample is uncertain. The CDR3: CASGLDSNTGELFF. In DNA, the CDR3 is TGTGCTAGTGGTTTGGACAGTAACACCGGGGAGCTGTTTTTT.